The T cell receptor beta chain under discussion was sequenced for a study of blood T cell repertoires in COVID-19. The ends were cut back, 10 bases at V and 1 base at J, with 19 bases in the middle. The germline gives CDR1 ENHRY, CDR2 SYGVKD. CDR3 length: 15 residues. TCRdb's copy holds only in-frame clones and misses some; the assay was immunoSEQ multiplex PCR. The sample yields roughly 52,000 clones, about nine tenths seen once. The sequencing sample was made of peripheral blood. This clonotype originated in a woman older than 75 with acute or convalescent COVID-19. The chain employs TRBV10-3 and TRBJ1-2; D might be TRBD1 (5 bases). The CDR3 DNA follows: TGTGCCACCTTCAGTACCCAGGGTGATAACTATGGCTACACCTTC. Translating it yields CATFSTQGDNYGYTF.